This T cell receptor (beta chain) stems from a study of blood T cell repertoires in COVID-19. Overall study: The analysed material was cDNA or gDNA that came from T cells, B-cell-depleted T cells, or PBMCs.

This CDR3 has 16 amino acids. Trimming removed 1 base at V and 5 bases at J, with 17 bases between. CDR1 is LNHDA and CDR2 is SQIVND in the germline V gene (reference sequence). In the original analysis: Amplifying reference gene primers gave estimates of nucleated cell counts. Sequencing used immunoSEQ multiplex PCR; TCRdb keeps in-frame clones, though not all of them. V, J and clone size reflect that table, while D and trimming were determined from the DNA. The sample lists some 150,000 clones, approximately 85% occurring once. Sample: peripheral blood. The gene calls are TRBV19 and TRBJ1-1, with D possibly TRBD1 on 5 matching bases. This clonotype was sampled from a man aged 50-60 years with acute or convalescent COVID-19. This chain's CDR3 is CASSIANGGGWTEAFF. The DNA for the CDR3 is TGTGCCAGTAGTATAGCAAACGGCGGGGGGTGGACTGAAGCTTTCTTT.